These 27 T cell receptor beta chains share one sample of origin, sequenced in a study of blood T cell repertoires in COVID-19. Measured with immunoSEQ multiplex PCR; TCRdb has only the in-frame clones, and not every one. In the table there are some 70,000 clones, approximately 87% of which are singletons. Sequenced input: peripheral blood. The receptors shown here come from a man aged 50 or older with active COVID-19.

This clone was observed a few times. The chain recombines TRBV19 with TRBJ1-6; D gene uncertain. Germline assignment: CDR1 LNHDA and CDR2 SQIVND (reference sequence). CDR3 length equals 14 residues. The ends were cut back, 3 bases at V and 9 bases at J, with 12 bases in the middle. For the CDR3, the DNA is TGTGCCAGTAGTATCGGACGGGAAGGTTCACCCCTCCACTTT. Encoded protein: CASSIGREGSPLHF.

The chain has TRBV3-1 (or the pseudogene TRBV3-2) and TRBJ2-7; a possible D gene is TRBD1 (6 bases). The germline V gene has CDR1 LGHDT and CDR2 YNNKEL (reference sequence). V shed 0 bases and J shed 3 bases, with 12 bases lying between them. This CDR3 region has 15 residues. DNA of the CDR3: TGTGCCAGCAGCCAAGATCCGGGACACCTCTACGAGCAGTACTTC. Its protein is CASSQDPGHLYEQYF.

This chain joins TRBV4-2 and TRBJ1-6; D remains ambiguous. Germline assignment: CDR1 LGHNA and CDR2 YNFKEQ. The CDR3 has 15 amino acids. Trimming removed 0 bases from V and 11 bases from J, with 14 bases in between. CDR3 region: CASSQESTGLTPLHF. CDR3 coding DNA: TGTGCCAGCAGCCAAGAGTCAACGGGTCTAACACCCCTCCACTTT.

V usage is TRBV27 and J usage is TRBJ2-3, with 10 bases aligning to TRBD2. The CDR3 length is 13 residues. Trimming removed 10 bases from V and 1 base from J; junction bases left unmatched: 2. Looked up from germline, CDR1 is MNHEY and CDR2 is SMNVEV (reference sequence). The CDR3 nucleotides read TGTGCCACCGGGACTAGCGGCACAGATACGCAGTATTTT. Translated, it gives CATGTSGTDTQYF.

The chain recombines TRBV29-1 with TRBJ2-5, with a tentative D call TRBD1 (5 bases). Trimming cost V 0 bases and J 5 bases, with 16 bases left between them. This CDR3 comprises 15 residues. Per germline, CDR1 SQVTM and CDR2 ANQGSEA. This CDR3 reads CSVEDRSGKMETQYF. CDR3 DNA sequence: TGCAGCGTTGAAGATCGGTCAGGGAAGATGGAGACCCAGTACTTC.

This clone occurred once. The V gene is TRBV6-6, the J gene TRBJ1-2; the match to TRBD1 covers 7 bases. V was clipped by 6 bases and J by 5 bases; unmatched bases: 6. This CDR3 is 13 amino acids long. The germline V gene encodes CDR1 MNHNY and CDR2 SVGAGI (reference sequence). The CDR3 DNA is TGTGCCAGCAGGCAACAGGGGTCGTATGGCTACACCTTC. As protein: CASRQQGSYGYTF.

The genes are TRBV5-6 and TRBJ1-5; D might be TRBD1 (6 bases). CDR3 size: 15 residues. Germline V gives CDR1 SGHDT, CDR2 YYEEEE. V lost 1 base and J 3 bases, leaving 11 bases between the germline ends. This chain's CDR3 is CASSLWTAPNQPQHF. In DNA, the CDR3 is TGTGCCAGCAGCTTGTGGACAGCCCCCAATCAGCCCCAGCATTTT.

The chain uses TRBV4-1 and TRBJ2-7; weak D call: TRBD1 (6 bases). Germline values: CDR1 MGHRA, CDR2 YSYEKL. The CDR3 sequence is 13 residues long. The V end lost 0 bases, the J end lost 4 bases, and 7 bases lay between the germline ends. The CDR3: CASSQDRGYEQYF. In nucleotides, the CDR3 is TGCGCCAGCAGCCAAGATAGGGGGTACGAGCAGTACTTC.

The genes are TRBV24-1 and TRBJ1-2; TRBD1 might be the D (6 bases). The germline V gene encodes CDR1 KGHDR and CDR2 SFDVKD. This CDR3 spans 15 amino acids. V lost 3 bases, J lost 8 bases, and 18 bases lay in between. The CDR3 loop reads CATSDPSTGSRGYTF. CDR3 nucleotide sequence: TGTGCCACCAGTGATCCATCGACAGGTTCACGCGGCTACACCTTC.

V gene TRBV6-5 combines with J gene TRBJ2-1; TRBD1 agrees at 9 bases. In germline, CDR1 is MNHEY, CDR2 SVGAGI. V lost 6 bases to trimming and J lost 4 bases; unmatched junction nucleotides: 7. The CDR3 runs 15 residues. The CDR3 DNA reads TGTGCCAGCAGGAACGACAGGGGGTTATACAATGAGCAGTTCTTC. This translates into CASRNDRGLYNEQFF.

The sample holds a few counts of this clone. This chain connects TRBV19 to TRBJ2-3; TRBD2 matches at 9 bases. J was trimmed by 8 bases and V by 7 bases; bases with no gene match: 10. The CDR3 runs 14 residues. The germline CDR1 and CDR2 sequences are LNHDA and SQIVND (reference sequence). CDR3 loop: CASKVSGGSGTQYF. CDR3 nucleotides: TGTGCCAGTAAGGTTAGCGGGGGTTCAGGTACGCAGTATTTT.

The chain joins TRBV7-6 to TRBJ2-3, with TRBD2 matching over 12 bases. This CDR3 has 16 amino acids. Germline-derived CDR1 and CDR2 are SGHVS and FNYEAQ. With V trimmed by 5 bases and J by 2 bases, 5 bases remained unmatched. The CDR3: CASSKRTSGVTDTQYF. The CDR3 DNA reads TGTGCCAGCAGCAAGCGGACTAGCGGGGTCACAGATACGCAGTATTTT.

The table lists this clone with a count of one. The chain recombines TRBV10-3 with TRBJ2-1; 7 bases line up with TRBD2. The CDR3 loop spans 16 amino acids. With V trimmed by 0 bases and J by 4 bases, 6 bases remained unmatched. Per the germline V gene, CDR1 is ENHRY and CDR2 is SYGVKD. The CDR3 sequence is CAISESGGGTYNEQFF. The CDR3 DNA reads TGTGCCATCAGTGAGTCTGGGGGGGGAACGTACAATGAGCAGTTCTTC.

CDR3 nucleotide sequence: TGTGCCATCAAACTGACAGGGGGCGCCGACTATGGCTACACCTTC. Its translation is CAIKLTGGADYGYTF. The J gene is TRBJ1-2, the V gene TRBV10-3, with 10 bases matching TRBD1. The germline V gene encodes CDR1 ENHRY and CDR2 SYGVKD. The CDR3 has 15 amino acids. V was pared by 7 bases and J by 3 bases, with 8 bases of the junction left unmatched.

The chain joins TRBV19 to TRBJ2-3; the D gene is possibly TRBD2 (5 bases). The CDR3 length is 12 residues. The germline V gene encodes CDR1 LNHDA and CDR2 SQIVND (reference sequence). Trimming removed 7 bases at V and 1 base at J, with 6 bases between. As DNA, the CDR3 is TGTGCCAGTATGAGGGGCACAGATACGCAGTATTTT. Protein sequence: CASMRGTDTQYF.

The chain combines TRBV12-3 or TRBV12-4 with TRBJ2-1, with 8 bases aligning to TRBD1. The CDR3 has 13 amino acids. Trimming cost V 6 bases and J 9 bases; bases outside gene matches: 7. The CDR3 DNA reads TGTGCCAGCAGCCGGACAGGGTGGGGTGAGCAGTTCTTC. This sequence encodes CASSRTGWGEQFF.

V and J are TRBV28 and TRBJ1-5; TRBD1 might be the D (5 bases). The CDR3 is 14 amino acids. Between the trimmed V and J ends, which lost 3 bases and 3 bases, there was a span of 9 bases. Germline values: CDR1 MDHEN, CDR2 SYDVKM. The CDR3 nucleotides are TGTGCCAGCAGTTTTCAGGGTCTCAATCAGCCCCAGCATTTT. It translates to CASSFQGLNQPQHF.

CDR3 loop: CASSSVAGVNTGELFF. CDR3 coding DNA: TGCGCCAGCAGCTCTGTAGCGGGAGTAAACACCGGGGAGCTGTTTTTT. This chain connects TRBV5-1 to TRBJ2-2, with 9 bases matching TRBD2. CDR1 and CDR2 (germline): SGHRS, YFSETQ. The CDR3 spans 16 residues. The trim removed 3 bases at V and 2 bases at J, leaving 5 bases unmatched.

This clone was recorded a few times. The gene calls are TRBV7-2 and TRBJ1-2, with 12 bases that match TRBD1. The CDR3 spans 15 residues. Germline CDR1 SGHTA, CDR2 FQGNSA. With V trimmed by 4 bases and J by 13 bases, 13 bases remained unmatched. CDR3 in amino acids: CASSYSRGQGARPTF. DNA for the CDR3: TGTGCCAGCAGCTATTCGAGGGGACAGGGGGCGCGTCCCACCTTC.

V gene TRBV5-8 combines with J gene TRBJ2-7, with 7 bases fitting TRBD1. The CDR3 length is 15 residues. Germline CDR1 is SGHTS and CDR2 is YDEGEE. V was clipped by 0 bases and J by 2 bases; unmatched bases: 5. This chain's CDR3 is CASSLDRGTTYEQYF. In nucleotides, the CDR3 is TGTGCCAGCAGCTTGGACAGGGGAACAACCTACGAGCAGTACTTC.

This chain links TRBV30 with TRBJ1-5, with D tentatively TRBD1 (6 bases). The CDR3 covers 16 residues. Trimming took 2 bases from V and 0 from J, leaving 14 bases between them. Germline CDR1 reads GTSNPN; CDR2 reads SVGIG (reference sequence). The CDR3 nucleotides read TGTGCCTGGAGTTTAGGCAGGGGATATAGCAATCAGCCCCAGCATTTT. The encoded protein is CAWSLGRGYSNQPQHF.

The table lists this clone with a count of one. This chain links TRBV7-6 with TRBJ2-3; TRBD2 matches at 9 bases. CDR3 length equals 15 residues. The V segment lost 8 bases and the J segment 3 bases; nucleotides outside the gene matches: 9. CDR1 and CDR2 from the germline V gene are SGHVS and FNYEAQ. As DNA, the CDR3 is TGTGCCAGCGCCGAGGGGGCGGGGGGGACAGATACGCAGTATTTT. Its translation: CASAEGAGGTDTQYF.

This rearrangement joins TRBV19 to TRBJ2-7, with 8 positions matching TRBD2. Germline CDR1 and CDR2: LNHDA and SQIVND (reference sequence). Unmatched junction bases numbered 16, after V lost 9 bases and J lost 0 bases. The CDR3 loop spans 17 amino acids. The CDR3 DNA sequence: TGTGCCAGCCCAATTTCTCTTAGCGGGAAGCTCTCCTACGAGCAGTACTTC. Translating gives CASPISLSGKLSYEQYF.

The J gene is TRBJ2-2, the V gene TRBV4-1, with a weak D call TRBD2 (5 bases). V was pared by 1 base and J by 9 bases, with 21 bases between. Germline V gene sequence: CDR1 MGHRA, CDR2 YSYEKL. The CDR3 extends over 17 amino acids. The CDR3 DNA is TGCGCCAGCAGCCAAGGATTCGCGAGGGCGTCTAACCGGGAGCTGTTTTTT. Translated: CASSQGFARASNRELFF.

The chain couples TRBV7-2 to TRBJ2-7, with TRBD1 as a possible D gene (7 bases). This CDR3 spans 14 amino acids. Trimming took off 3 bases at V and 4 bases at J, with 13 bases between the two ends. Germline-derived CDR1 and CDR2 are SGHTA and FQGNSA. This chain's CDR3 is CASSFDRAGYEQYF. The DNA of the CDR3 is TGTGCCAGCAGCTTCGACAGGGCGGGATACGAGCAGTACTTC.

This clone was seen just once. The genes are TRBV4-3 and TRBJ1-2, with D possibly TRBD1 on 5 matching bases. Germline V gene lookup returns CDR1 LGHNA and CDR2 YSLEER. V was pared by 0 bases and J by 4 bases, with 12 bases between. The CDR3 is 15 residues long. CDR3 DNA: TGCGCCAGCAGCCAAGACAGGGCTTATAGCTATGGCTACACCTTC. Protein sequence: CASSQDRAYSYGYTF.

This chain connects TRBV7-2 to TRBJ2-5; TRBD1 aligns across 9 bases. V trimming: 1 base; J trimming: 6 bases; junction bases outside the gene matches: 3. The CDR3 has 14 amino acids. The germline gives CDR1 SGHTA, CDR2 FQGNSA. The CDR3 DNA reads as TGTGCCAGCAGCTTAGGGGACAGGGTGAAGACCCAGTACTTC. This sequence encodes CASSLGDRVKTQYF.